What follows are 2 T cell receptor beta chains derived from one specimen sequenced in a study of early T cells in non-severe SARS-CoV-2 infection. TCRdb processed the 5' RACE reads anew with MiXCR; each CDR3 protein has one entry. The sample comprises tens of thousands of distinct CDR3 sequences, 11% to 15% of which are singletons, and around 5.8% rests with the top ten. The sample was whole blood. Receptors originate from an adult who was a healthcare worker with PCR-confirmed SARS-CoV-2 infection or an uninfected control (not recorded which).

There are a few counts of this clonotype. The gene calls are TRBV28 and TRBJ1-4; possible D gene TRBD1, 6 bases. V was cut by 4 bases and J by 2 bases, with 11 bases left in between. Germline V gives CDR1 MDHEN, CDR2 SYDVKM. The CDR3 extends over 15 amino acids. In nucleotides, the CDR3 is TGTGCCAGCAGTTACGGGGGCATGACTAATGAAAAACTGTTTTTT. Residues: CASSYGGMTNEKLFF.

This clonotype has at least ten counts. The chain recombines TRBV4-3 with TRBJ2-2; 11 bases are shared with TRBD2. The CDR3 extends over 20 amino acids. CDR1 and CDR2 from the germline V gene are LGHNA and YSLEER. The J segment lost 1 base and the V segment lost 5 bases, leaving 15 bases of the junction unmatched. CDR3 in amino acids: CASSFGISQGLAENTGELFF. The CDR3 DNA sequence: TGCGCCAGCAGCTTCGGAATCTCCCAGGGACTAGCGGAGAACACCGGGGAGCTGTTTTTT.